The rows below give T cell receptor beta chains drawn from one sample of a study of graft-versus-host responses after intestinal transplantation. The repertoire was sequenced with immunoSEQ multiplex PCR; TCRdb's copy has only in-frame clones and lacks some. The data contain tens of thousands of clones, 87% of them singletons. The sample was PBMCs, taken nearly 470 days after intestinal transplantation. The source is a human patient who received an intestinal transplant, so some T cells may come from the graft donor. The CDR3 runs from the conserved cysteine through the conserved F or W. The order of the fields is J gene, V gene, CDR3 protein.

J gene: TRBJ1-4
V gene: TRBV18
CDR3 protein: CASSKEKQGSTNEKLFF

J gene: TRBJ2-3
V gene: TRBV30
CDR3 protein: CAWSDADTQYF

J gene: TRBJ1-6
V gene: TRBV11-2
CDR3 protein: CASSHLRGSNSPLHF

J gene: TRBJ1-1
V gene: TRBV7-2
CDR3 protein: CASSAYRGIMNTEAFF

J gene: TRBJ1-4
V gene: TRBV30
CDR3 protein: CAWSGGQRNEKLFF

J gene: TRBJ2-3
V gene: TRBV5-6
CDR3 protein: CASSDLVVAGPRDTQYF

J gene: TRBJ2-3
V gene: TRBV11-2
CDR3 protein: CASSLDPLGDTDTQYF

J gene: TRBJ2-7
V gene: TRBV6-6
CDR3 protein: CASSYYRGREQYF

J gene: TRBJ2-7
V gene: TRBV4-2
CDR3 protein: CASSTTGRGYEQYF

J gene: TRBJ2-6
V gene: TRBV7-2
CDR3 protein: CASTLGGGRKRANVLTF

J gene: TRBJ1-2
V gene: TRBV28
CDR3 protein: CASSDLGFYGYTF

J gene: TRBJ2-5
V gene: TRBV4-1
CDR3 protein: CASSLGPQETQYF

J gene: TRBJ1-5
V gene: TRBV7-9
CDR3 protein: CASSLSLGAEDNQPQHF

J gene: TRBJ2-7
V gene: TRBV14
CDR3 protein: CASSQALAGRYEQYF

J gene: TRBJ2-7
V gene: TRBV6-6
CDR3 protein: CASSRDGSSYEQYF

J gene: TRBJ2-6
V gene: TRBV5-1
CDR3 protein: CASTRGGAATSGANVLTF

J gene: TRBJ1-2
V gene: TRBV6-5
CDR3 protein: CASTDHKFLNGYTF

J gene: TRBJ2-2
V gene: TRBV5-1
CDR3 protein: CASSMTSSGRPGELFF

J gene: TRBJ1-2
V gene: TRBV19
CDR3 protein: CASSRRTAGGYTF

J gene: TRBJ1-3
V gene: TRBV6-5
CDR3 protein: CASSEGQGGNTIYF

J gene: TRBJ2-7
V gene: TRBV2
CDR3 protein: CASRDFSDRGETYEQYF

J gene: TRBJ2-5
V gene: TRBV19
CDR3 protein: CASSKTSGGAGQETQYF

J gene: TRBJ1-3
V gene: TRBV28
CDR3 protein: CASSRTVSGNTIYF

J gene: TRBJ2-7
V gene: TRBV6-1
CDR3 protein: CASSKALQGAYEQYF

J gene: TRBJ1-2
V gene: TRBV19
CDR3 protein: CASSPTGGSDYGYTF

J gene: TRBJ1-5
V gene: TRBV30
CDR3 protein: CAASDRGSNQPQHF

J gene: TRBJ2-7
V gene: TRBV28
CDR3 protein: CASTPTGLNEQYF

J gene: TRBJ2-2
V gene: TRBV5-4
CDR3 protein: CASSFARGGSGELFF

J gene: TRBJ1-1
V gene: TRBV5-1
CDR3 protein: CASSWGQAGTEAFF

J gene: TRBJ2-7
V gene: TRBV6-1
CDR3 protein: CASSTGLIYEQYF

J gene: TRBJ1-2
V gene: TRBV21-1
CDR3 protein: CASRSRQGKLYGYTF

J gene: TRBJ2-5
V gene: TRBV30
CDR3 protein: CAWGTGAETQYF

J gene: TRBJ2-7
V gene: TRBV10-3
CDR3 protein: CATSGTDSYEQYF

J gene: TRBJ2-6
V gene: TRBV4-1
CDR3 protein: CASSQGLFPFSGANVLTF